The text below deals with one T cell receptor beta chain. This sample stems from a study of blood T cell repertoires in COVID-19. Background on the study: Sites across the United States, Italy and Spain contributed samples from acute and convalescent COVID-19. T cells, B-cell-depleted T cells, or PBMCs provided the cDNA or gDNA that served as material.

This CDR3 spans 18 amino acids. Per the original methods: Estimated nucleated cell counts came from reference gene primer amplification. The data were produced by immunoSEQ multiplex PCR, yet TCRdb's version contains in-frame clones alone and is incomplete. The V and J calls and clone size were taken over from that table, and D and trimming were inferred from the DNA. The table shows some 200,000 clones, with approximately 80% occurring only once. The receptor's source is a human donor with acute or convalescent COVID-19. The donor label of this sample is uncertain. The gene calls are TRBV21-1 and TRBJ2-2; TRBD1 is taken as the D call from the table, unchecked against the DNA. TRBV21-1 is listed as a pseudogene. Source material: peripheral blood. The CDR3 region has the DNA TGTGCCAGCAGCAAAGTTGGTGGACAGGAAGGTAAGACCGGGGAGCTGTTTTTT. Protein sequence: CASSKVGGQEGKTGELFF.